Each of the 19 T cell receptor beta chains below was sequenced from the same sample in a study of T cells in women clearing cervical HPV infection (dated by TCRdb to the late 2010s). The method was the immunoSEQ multiplex PCR assay. This is the immuneACCESS table as TCRdb keeps it, with only in-frame sequences that have V and J called. A part of the clones is gone; compared with another copy, unresolved V genes explain less than half, and the rest is unexplained. This sample's table carries 30,000 to 35,000 clones. The ten largest clones take up 1.4% of the sample. Sequenced material: blood buffy coat. The source is a woman aged 18 to 75 with a cervical HPV16 infection that either progressed to CIN3+ or cleared (not recorded which).

Notes on this clone: Read sequence stops 3 residues before the CDR3 end, and the germline J gene provides the missing end. The chain combines TRBV11-2 with TRBJ2-5; 12 bases match TRBD1. Germline V CDR1 and CDR2: SGHAT, FQNNGV. V lost 7 bases to trimming and J lost 4 bases; unmatched junction nucleotides: 4. There are 14 residues in the CDR3. The CDR3 DNA, read in part, is TGTGCCAGCACCCCGGGACAGGGGGCAGAGACC. It is translated as CASTPGQGAET. The whole CDR3 reads CASTPGQGAETQYF.

The CDR3: CAWSVHSYDYTF. The part of the CDR3 DNA that was read is TGTGCCTGGAGTGTCCACTCCTACGAC. The rearrangement links TRBV30 to TRBJ1-2; D ambiguous. The read falls 3 residues short of the CDR3 end, and the missing part is taken from the germline J gene. Germline V gene sequence: CDR1 GTSNPN, CDR2 SVGIG (reference sequence). This CDR3 contains 12 residues.

About this clone itself: The read ends 3 residues early relative to the CDR3; the germline J gene fills the gap. The genes are TRBV6-1 and TRBJ2-7; D perhaps matches TRBD1 (5 bases). The ends were cut back, 3 bases at V and 3 bases at J, with 9 bases in the middle. From germline, CDR1 is MNHNS and CDR2 SASEGT. The CDR3 has 13 residues. Partial CDR3 DNA: TGTGCCAGCAGTGATGACAGACTCTACGAG. It encodes CASSDDRLYE. The whole CDR3 protein is CASSDDRLYEQYF.

With respect to this clone: The read stops 3 residues short of the end of the CDR3; the missing end is completed from the germline J gene. The rearrangement links TRBV19 to TRBJ2-1, with 11 nucleotides matching TRBD2. J was trimmed by 5 bases and V by 2 bases; bases with no gene match: 11. This CDR3 is built from 18 residues. The germline V gene encodes CDR1 LNHDA and CDR2 SQIVND (reference sequence). CDR3 sequence reads: CASSISAGLAGGHNEQFF. The CDR3 bases that were read are TGTGCCAGTAGTATATCCGCGGGGCTAGCGGGAGGTCACAATGAG.

Points on this clone: The read stops 3 residues short of the end of the CDR3; the missing end is completed from the germline J gene. The chain is built from TRBV5-1 and TRBJ2-7; the match to TRBD1 covers 9 bases. The CDR3 covers 14 residues. V gave up 4 bases and J gave up 6 bases; unmatched junction bases: 8. Germline CDR1 reads SGHRS; CDR2 reads YFSETQ. CDR3 protein: CASSPGTGQLEQYF. The CDR3 DNA, read in part, is TGCGCCAGCAGCCCCGGGACAGGGCAACTCGAG.

Points on this clone: From the germline J gene comes the end of the CDR3, since the read stops 3 residues before it. The chain employs TRBV18 and TRBJ1-4; D gene ambiguous. CDR1 is KGHSH, CDR2 LQKENI, per germline. The V gene lost 3 bases and the J gene lost 3 bases, with 5 bases spanning the gap. The CDR3 covers 13 residues. The CDR3 sequence: CASSPQANEKLFF. The covered CDR3 bases are TGTGCCAGCTCACCTCAGGCTAATGAAAAA.

As regards this clone: The junction departs from germline at one end; a sequencing error may be responsible. The observed sequence ends 3 residues before the CDR3 terminus, with the missing tail filled in from the germline J gene. Other DNA sequences in this sample translate to the same CDR3. V and J are TRBV19 and TRBJ1-3, with D possibly being TRBD1 (6 bases). There are 14 residues in the CDR3. CDR1 and CDR2 (germline): LNHDA, SQIVND (reference sequence). The DNA read from the CDR3 is TGTGCCAGTAGTGGTGACAGGTTAAGAAACACG. Protein sequence: CASSGDRLRNT. The full CDR3 reads CASSGDRLRNTIYF. Combining the CDR3 with reference TRBV19 and TRBJ1-3 gives the whole variable domain DGGITQSPKYLFRKEGQNVTLSCEQNLNHDAMYWYRQDPGQGLRLIYYSQIVNDFQKGDIAEGYSVSREKKESFPLTVTSAQKNPTAFYLCASSGDRLRNTIYFGEGSWLTVV.

Remarks on this clone: The DNA ends 3 residues before the CDR3 does, and the rest of the CDR3 is filled in from the germline J gene. The chain uses TRBV7-9 and TRBJ2-4; D call uncertain. The CDR3 runs 15 residues. CDR1 and CDR2 from the germline V gene are SEHNR and FQNEAQ (reference sequence). V lost 4 bases and J lost 1, with 11 bases in between. The CDR3 loop reads CASSSPGGAKNIQYF. CDR3 DNA, as far as it was read: TGTGCCAGCAGCTCACCGGGTGGGGCCAAAAACATT.

A remark on this clone: The read terminates 3 residues before the CDR3 end, so the remaining end is supplied by the germline J gene. The V gene is TRBV7-9, the J gene TRBJ2-3, with a possible D match to TRBD2 (5 bases). CDR1 and CDR2 from the germline V gene are SEHNR and FQNEAQ (reference sequence). CDR3 length: 11 amino acids. The CDR3 DNA, read in part, is TGTGCCGGCCGACTCGGGGAGACG. This codes for CAGRLGET. The full-length CDR3 reads as CAGRLGETQYF.

CDR3 DNA, as far as it was read: TGTGCCAGCAGCTTAGTTCCACAGAGCGAG. The encoded protein is CASSLVPQSE. The full CDR3 protein reads CASSLVPQSEQYF. V gene TRBV7-2 combines with J gene TRBJ2-7, with D unclear. The read finishes 3 residues shy of the CDR3 end, and the germline J gene is used to complete it. Germline lookup yields CDR1 SGHTA and CDR2 FQGNSA. The CDR3 spans 13 residues. Trimming took off 1 base at V and 6 bases at J, with 10 bases between the two ends.

Regarding this clone: Coverage ceases 3 residues before the CDR3 finishes, and the germline J gene fills in the end. The chain joins TRBV7-9 to TRBJ2-3; D possibly corresponds to TRBD2 (6 bases). The length of the CDR3 is 15 residues. In germline, CDR1 is SEHNR, CDR2 FQNEAQ (reference sequence). The sequenced CDR3 bases are TGTGCCAGCAGCCCGGGACTGCTAATTCAAGAGACG. Encoded protein: CASSPGLLIQET. The CDR3 in full is CASSPGLLIQETQYF. The variable domain in full, completed from reference TRBV7-9 and TRBJ2-3, reads DTGVSQNPRHKITKRGQNVTFRCDPISEHNRLYWYRQTLGQGPEFLTYFQNEAQLEKSRLLSDRFSAERPKGSFSTLEIQRTEQGDSAMYLCASSPGLLIQETQYFGPGTRLTVL.

CDR3 amino acids: CASTPGQGGNQPQHF. The DNA read from the CDR3 is TGTGCCAGCACCCCAGGACAGGGGGGCAATCAGCCC. This chain connects TRBV2 to TRBJ1-5, with 10 bases fitting TRBD1. The observed sequence ends 3 residues before the CDR3 terminus, with the missing tail filled in from the germline J gene. Looked up from germline, CDR1 is SNHLY and CDR2 is FYNNEI. The CDR3 runs to 15 residues. Trimming took 7 bases from V and 2 from J; bases not matched to a gene: 5. Drawing the rest from reference TRBV2 and TRBJ1-5, the complete variable domain is EPEVTQTPSHQVTQMGQEVILRCVPISNHLYFYWYRQILGQKVEFLVSFYNNEISEKSEIFDDQFSVERPDGSNFTLKIRSTKLEDSAMYFCASTPGQGGNQPQHFGDGTRLSIL.

About this clone: With the read ending 3 residues before the CDR3 end, the germline J gene is used to fill in that end. V is TRBV5-1 and J is TRBJ2-1; TRBD1 agrees at 8 bases. V lost 4 bases and J lost 4; bases outside the gene matches: 13. The CDR3 has 17 residues. From germline, CDR1 is SGHRS and CDR2 YFSETQ. The CDR3 DNA, read in part, is TGCGCCAGCAGCCGAACAGCAGGCGGACAGGGATACAATGAG. Its translation: CASSRTAGGQGYNE. From start to end, the CDR3 is CASSRTAGGQGYNEQFF.

On this clone itself: The CDR3 end lies 3 residues beyond the end of the read and is filled in from the germline J gene. The V and J genes are TRBV30 and TRBJ2-7; D remains ambiguous. V was cut by 0 bases and J by 3 bases, with 9 bases left in between. Per the germline V gene, CDR1 is GTSNPN and CDR2 is SVGIG (reference sequence). CDR3 length: 13 amino acids. The sequenced part of the CDR3 DNA is TGTGCCTGGAGTGTGGATAGACTCTACGAG. This codes for CAWSVDRLYE. The whole CDR3 sequence reads CAWSVDRLYEQYF.

About this clone itself: The sequence runs out 3 residues before the end of the CDR3; the remainder is reconstructed from the germline J gene. The chain uses TRBV5-3 and TRBJ1-5; maybe TRBD1 (5 bases). TRBV5-3 is an open reading frame whose function is uncertain. V was clipped by 5 bases and J by 1 base, with 10 bases between them. The CDR3 has 14 amino acids. The CDR3 here is CARRPTASNQPQHF. The sequenced CDR3 bases are TGTGCCAGAAGGCCGACAGCCAGCAATCAGCCC.

As regards this clone: Sequencing ends 3 residues short of the CDR3 end; the germline J gene provides the rest. The V call is TRBV7-2, the J call TRBJ2-5; D may be TRBD2 (5 bases). CDR1 is SGHTA, CDR2 FQGNSA, per germline. Trimming left V 4 bases short and J 7 bases short, with 16 bases between. The CDR3 totals 14 residues. The CDR3 reads CASSSETPRGTQYF. CDR3 DNA (partial): TGTGCCAGCAGCTCTGAGACCCCTCGGGGGACC. Full variable domain (outside the CDR3, taken from reference TRBV7-2 and TRBJ2-5): GAGVSQSPSNKVTEKGKDVELRCDPISGHTALYWYRQSLGQGLEFLIYFQGNSAPDKSGLPSDRFSAERTGGSVSTLTIQRTQQEDSAVYLCASSSETPRGTQYFGPGTRLLVL.

On this clone: The CDR3 end lies 3 residues beyond the end of the read and is filled in from the germline J gene. The chain joins TRBV5-1 to TRBJ2-7, with D possibly matching TRBD1 (6 bases). CDR3 length: 15 amino acids. V lost 7 bases to trimming and J lost 0 bases, with 17 bases between them. CDR1 is SGHRS, CDR2 YFSETQ, per germline. The CDR3 sequence: CASGPGTLSSYEQYF. The CDR3 bases that were read are TGCGCCAGCGGCCCGGGGACATTGAGCTCCTACGAG.

Concerning this clone itself: The read falls 3 residues short of the CDR3 end, and the missing part is taken from the germline J gene. V is TRBV2 and J is TRBJ1-1; TRBD1 matches 7 bases. This CDR3 region has 14 residues. Germline V gives CDR1 SNHLY, CDR2 FYNNEI. V shed 5 bases, J shed 1 base, and the junction held 4 bases outside the gene matches. The CDR3 sequence is CASSPGQANTEAFF. Incomplete CDR3 DNA: TGTGCCAGCAGTCCAGGACAGGCGAACACTGAA. The full variable domain, completed using reference TRBV2 and TRBJ1-1, is EPEVTQTPSHQVTQMGQEVILRCVPISNHLYFYWYRQILGQKVEFLVSFYNNEISEKSEIFDDQFSVERPDGSNFTLKIRSTKLEDSAMYFCASSPGQANTEAFFGQGTRLTVV.

Remarks on this clone: The sequenced fragment ends 3 residues before the CDR3 boundary, so the rest is inferred from the germline J gene. The chain is built from TRBV7-9 and TRBJ2-3; no firm D call. V was cut by 4 bases and J by 5 bases, with 4 bases left in between. CDR1 SEHNR and CDR2 FQNEAQ come from the germline V gene (reference sequence). The CDR3 is 11 amino acids. Incomplete CDR3 DNA: TGTGCCAGCAGCTCCCGAGATACG. Its protein is CASSSRDT. The whole CDR3 protein is CASSSRDTQYF.